These 30 T cell receptor beta chains share one sample of origin, sequenced in a study of OX40 agonist ivuxolimab in advanced cancers. To prepare the library, the immunoSEQ multiplex PCR assay was applied. Not all clones reach the TCRdb copy of this immuneACCESS table, which keeps in-frame sequences only. Checked studies attribute under half of the gap to unresolved V genes and leave the rest unexplained. A total of 40,000 to 55,000 clones appear in this sample, around 90% of them only once. The top ten hold 3.4% of the sample. Sequencing was performed on CD4+ or CD8+ T cells sorted from blood, taken in a trial of the OX40 agonist ivuxolimab. The receptors here all came from an adult with an advanced solid tumor such as melanoma, head and neck, liver or kidney cancer.

V usage is TRBV9 and J usage is TRBJ1-2, with 8 bases matching TRBD1. CDR3 length: 14 amino acids. Unmatched junction bases numbered 10, after V lost 4 bases and J lost 8 bases. Looked up from germline, CDR1 is SGDLS and CDR2 is YYNGEE. CDR3 loop: CASSPGQGGPGYTF. In DNA, the CDR3 is TGTGCCAGCAGCCCTGGACAGGGTGGGCCCGGCTACACCTTC.

The chain has TRBV7-6 and TRBJ2-3, with 10 bases aligning to TRBD2. Trimming took 3 bases from V and 1 from J; bases not matched to a gene: 4. CDR3 length: 16 residues. The germline V gene encodes CDR1 SGHVS and CDR2 FNYEAQ. CDR3 residues: CASSLGLAGGTDTQYF. The DNA of the CDR3 is TGTGCCAGCAGCTTGGGGCTAGCGGGGGGCACAGATACGCAGTATTTT.

V and J are TRBV7-2 and TRBJ1-5, with 7 bases lining up with TRBD1. The CDR3 runs 15 residues. V shed 1 base, J shed 5 bases, and the junction held 5 bases outside the gene matches. Germline V gives CDR1 SGHTA, CDR2 FQGNSA. CDR3 in DNA: TGTGCCAGCAGCTTAGTGGGACAGAGCGATCAGCCCCAGCATTTT. This sequence encodes CASSLVGQSDQPQHF.

This clone was observed a single time. The chain has TRBV5-1 and TRBJ2-3; 11 positions match TRBD2. The length of the CDR3 is 17 residues. V shed 3 bases and J 0 bases; nucleotides not matched to a gene: 6. In germline, CDR1 is SGHRS, CDR2 YFSETQ. The CDR3 protein is CASSSGTSGASTDTQYF. The CDR3, as DNA: TGCGCCAGCAGCTCTGGGACTAGCGGTGCTAGCACAGATACGCAGTATTTT.

V and J are TRBV30 and TRBJ1-2, with TRBD1 identical over 7 bases. Germline trimming cut 5 bases from V and 0 bases from J; bases unmatched to any gene: 15. The CDR3 is made up of 17 amino acids. Germline CDR1 and CDR2: GTSNPN and SVGIG (reference sequence). CDR3 DNA sequence: TGTGCCTGGGTCTCCGGGACAGCCTTGGTGGCTAACTATGGCTACACCTTC. This translates into CAWVSGTALVANYGYTF.

V gene TRBV6-5 combines with J gene TRBJ2-7; TRBD1 matches at 7 bases. CDR1 and CDR2 from the germline V gene are MNHEY and SVGAGI. V lost 6 bases to trimming and J lost 5 bases; unmatched junction nucleotides: 7. The CDR3 covers 13 residues. The CDR3 DNA follows: TGTGCCAGCAGACGACAGGGAACGAACGAGCAGTACTTC. Translating it yields CASRRQGTNEQYF.

V gene TRBV28 combines with J gene TRBJ1-1; D is ambiguous. CDR3 length: 14 residues. Deletions cut 0 bases from V and 4 bases from J, with 9 bases between. Germline CDR1 reads MDHEN; CDR2 reads SYDVKM. As DNA, the CDR3 is TGTGCCAGCAGTTTATGGGGGTCGGCCACTGAAGCTTTCTTT. This gives the protein CASSLWGSATEAFF.

The chain employs TRBV19 and TRBJ2-1; 8 nucleotides agree with TRBD2. The CDR3 totals 18 residues. J was trimmed by 4 bases and V by 5 bases; bases with no gene match: 16. Germline V lookup: CDR1 LNHDA, CDR2 SQIVND (reference sequence). CDR3 nucleotide sequence: TGTGCCAGTAGTCCAGGGGCTAGCGGGTTAGCCGCTTACAATGAGCAGTTCTTC. This codes for CASSPGASGLAAYNEQFF.

The chain uses TRBV7-6 and TRBJ2-7; D uncertain. V was trimmed by 5 bases and J by 0 bases, leaving 5 bases between them. The V gene's germline CDR1 is SGHVS and CDR2 FNYEAQ. The CDR3 spans 12 residues. The chain's CDR3 is CASSASSYEQYF. The DNA for the CDR3 is TGTGCCAGCAGCGCCAGCTCCTACGAGCAGTACTTC.

This chain uses TRBV6-1 with TRBJ2-7; TRBD2 matches 9 bases. J gave up 3 bases and V 3 bases, and 3 bases lay outside the gene matches. CDR1 and CDR2 (germline): MNHNS, SASEGT. This CDR3 is 14 amino acids long. The CDR3 reads CASSDNSGGYEQYF. The DNA for the CDR3 is TGTGCCAGCAGTGATAATAGCGGGGGCTACGAGCAGTACTTC.

This chain connects TRBV5-4 to TRBJ2-5, with TRBD1 matching over 7 bases. CDR1 is SGHNT, CDR2 YYREEE, per germline (reference sequence). V shed 1 base and J 5 bases; nucleotides not matched to a gene: 5. The CDR3 length is 14 residues. The CDR3 protein is CASSLSGGTETQYF. The CDR3 nucleotides read TGTGCCAGCAGCTTGTCAGGGGGAACGGAGACCCAGTACTTC.

The chain couples TRBV29-1 to TRBJ1-4; 9 positions match TRBD1. V was clipped by 5 bases and J by 8 bases; unmatched bases: 9. Germline values: CDR1 SQVTM, CDR2 ANQGSEA. The CDR3 has 14 residues. CDR3 region: CSVSQGQGLEKLFF. The CDR3 DNA is TGCAGCGTTAGCCAGGGACAGGGTTTAGAAAAACTGTTTTTT. Filled out from reference TRBV29-1 and TRBJ1-4, the complete variable domain reads SAVISQKPSRDICQRGTSLTIQCQVDSQVTMMFWYRQQPGQSLTLIATANQGSEATYESGFVIDKFPISRPNLTFSTLTVSNMSPEDSSIYLCSVSQGQGLEKLFFGSGTQLSVL.

CDR3 amino acids: CASSRRAETYEQYF. As DNA, the CDR3 is TGTGCCAGCAGCCGTCGGGCCGAGACCTACGAGCAGTACTTC. The chain has TRBV7-8 and TRBJ2-7; D unclear. The V gene's germline CDR1 is SGHVS and CDR2 FQNEAQ. The CDR3 totals 14 residues. V was pared by 5 bases and J by 2 bases, with 13 bases between.

This chain links TRBV30 with TRBJ2-1, with D hard to call. Germline lookup yields CDR1 GTSNPN and CDR2 SVGIG (reference sequence). This CDR3 has 11 residues. The germline V and J ends were trimmed by 4 bases and 4 bases, with 5 bases remaining between them. CDR3 coding DNA: TGTGCCTGGACTGGGTACAATGAGCAGTTCTTC. This codes for CAWTGYNEQFF.

The chain has TRBV10-1 and TRBJ2-1; the match to TRBD2 covers 9 bases. CDR3 length: 15 residues. V was clipped by 2 bases and J by 7 bases; unmatched bases: 6. Germline CDR1 WNHNN, CDR2 SYGVQD (reference sequence). CDR3 in amino acids: CASSEAGGPRNEQFF. In DNA, the CDR3 is TGCGCCAGCAGTGAGGCGGGAGGGCCAAGAAATGAGCAGTTCTTC.

The rearrangement links TRBV28 to TRBJ2-6; D remains ambiguous. V was trimmed by 3 bases and J by 2 bases, leaving 8 bases between them. CDR3 length: 15 amino acids. Per germline, CDR1 MDHEN and CDR2 SYDVKM. CDR3 in DNA: TGTGCCAGCAGTTTGGCCGGCACTGGGGCCAACGTCCTGACTTTC. Its translation is CASSLAGTGANVLTF. Looking up the rest from reference TRBV28 and TRBJ2-6 gives the full variable domain: DVKVTQSSRYLVKRTGEKVFLECVQDMDHENMFWYRQDPGLGLRLIYFSYDVKMKEKGDIPEGYSVSREKKERFSLILESASTNQTSMYLCASSLAGTGANVLTFGAGSRLTVL.

The chain employs TRBV19 and TRBJ2-7; 10 nucleotides align to TRBD1. With 4 bases clipped from V and 6 bases from J, the junction kept 9 bases outside the gene matches. CDR1 and CDR2 from the germline V gene are LNHDA and SQIVND (reference sequence). This CDR3 region has 15 residues. CDR3 coding DNA: TGTGCCAGTAGTACCTGGTCGGGACAGGGGACCGAGCAGTACTTC. Translated: CASSTWSGQGTEQYF.

The V and J genes are TRBV7-9 and TRBJ2-1; 8 bases line up with TRBD2. The CDR3 length is 15 residues. V was pared by 3 bases and J by 7 bases, with 8 bases of the junction left unmatched. CDR1 is SEHNR, CDR2 FQNEAQ, per germline (reference sequence). The CDR3, as DNA: TGTGCCAGCAGCTTGGCGGCGGGAGGAAGGAATGAGCAGTTCTTC. This translates into CASSLAAGGRNEQFF.

This rearrangement joins TRBV4-2 to TRBJ2-7; 7 nucleotides match TRBD1. The CDR3 is 16 amino acids. Germline values: CDR1 LGHNA, CDR2 YNFKEQ. V lost 0 bases, J lost 1 base, and 6 bases stayed unmatched. CDR3 residues: CASSQEINRGSYEQYF. The CDR3 DNA reads TGTGCCAGCAGCCAAGAGATTAACAGGGGATCCTACGAGCAGTACTTC.

The chain links TRBV28 to TRBJ2-3; TRBD2 agrees at 9 bases. V gave up 0 bases and J gave up 1 base; unmatched junction bases: 8. The germline CDR1 and CDR2 sequences are MDHEN and SYDVKM. This CDR3 comprises 18 residues. For the CDR3, the DNA is TGTGCCAGCAGTTTATGGGGTAGCGGGAGAGGACGCACAGATACGCAGTATTTT. This gives the protein CASSLWGSGRGRTDTQYF.

The CDR3 region is CASSPSDRLNTEAFF. CDR3 DNA: TGTGCCAGCAGTCCTTCCGACAGGCTAAACACTGAAGCTTTCTTT. This chain connects TRBV27 to TRBJ1-1, with D tentatively TRBD1 (6 bases). Between the trimmed V and J ends, which lost 5 bases and 2 bases, there was a span of 15 bases. The germline gives CDR1 MNHEY, CDR2 SMNVEV (reference sequence). CDR3 size: 15 residues.

The chain employs TRBV30 and TRBJ2-4; 9 nucleotides line up with TRBD1. CDR1 is GTSNPN and CDR2 is SVGIG in the germline V gene (reference sequence). The CDR3 is 15 residues long. V lost 2 bases to trimming and J lost 7 bases; unmatched junction nucleotides: 9. CDR3 protein: CAWSSTGGLLNIQYF. DNA for the CDR3: TGTGCCTGGAGTAGCACAGGGGGCTTGTTGAACATTCAGTACTTC. Together with reference TRBV30 and TRBJ2-4, the CDR3 gives the full variable domain: SQTIHQWPATLVQPVGSPLSLECTVEGTSNPNLYWYRQAAGRGLQLLFYSVGIGQISSEVPQNLSASRPQDRQFILSSKKLLLSDSGFYLCAWSSTGGLLNIQYFGAGTRLSVL.

The J gene is TRBJ2-7, the V gene TRBV5-6, with TRBD1 identical over 11 bases. V trimming: 3 bases; J trimming: 4 bases; junction bases outside the gene matches: 3. CDR1 and CDR2 (germline): SGHDT, YYEEEE. The CDR3 has 14 amino acids. This CDR3 reads CASSWGQGGYEQYF. The DNA of the CDR3 is TGTGCCAGCAGCTGGGGACAGGGGGGATACGAGCAGTACTTC.

This chain links TRBV25-1 with TRBJ2-1, with 10 nucleotides matching TRBD2. Germline CDR1 and CDR2: MGHDK and SYGVNS. This CDR3 contains 17 residues. Trimming cost V 1 base and J 6 bases; bases outside gene matches: 9. The CDR3 is CASSESRLAGDLNEQFF. CDR3 in DNA: TGTGCCAGCAGTGAATCTCGGCTAGCGGGAGACCTCAATGAGCAGTTCTTC.

The sample holds one count of this clone. The chain uses TRBV28 and TRBJ1-1; possible D gene TRBD1, 5 bases. Germline-derived CDR1 and CDR2 are MDHEN and SYDVKM. V dropped 7 bases and J dropped 4 bases, with 10 bases sitting between them. The CDR3 totals 12 residues. DNA of the CDR3: TGTGCCAGCATGCTAGGGGTCACTGAAGCTTTCTTT. Amino acid sequence: CASMLGVTEAFF.

The rearrangement links TRBV14 to TRBJ1-3; TRBD1 is a possible D gene (6 bases). Germline lookup yields CDR1 SGHDN and CDR2 FVKESK. Trimming shortened V by 2 bases and J by 0 bases, and 26 bases separated the two germline ends. CDR3 size: 21 residues. CDR3 coding DNA: TGTGCCAGCAGCCAATTTTCCGGCGACAGGAGAACTAGCTACTCTGGAAACACCATATATTTT. Its protein is CASSQFSGDRRTSYSGNTIYF.

This chain joins TRBV12-2 and TRBJ2-7; the table assigns TRBD1, which was not confirmed against the DNA. TRBV12-2 is described as a pseudogene. The length of the CDR3 is 16 residues. The CDR3 DNA reads TGTGCAAGTCGCTTACTGTCTGGGTCGCAGGGGAGCGAGCAGTACTTC. Protein sequence: CASRLLSGSQGSEQYF.

This rearrangement joins TRBV7-2 to TRBJ2-7, with TRBD1 matching over 10 bases. The V gene end was trimmed by 3 bases and the J gene end by 6 bases; junction bases not matched to a gene: 5. This CDR3 has 14 residues. Germline loops: CDR1 SGHTA, CDR2 FQGNSA. The CDR3 DNA reads as TGTGCCAGCAGCTTCCAGGGACAGGGGCGCGAGCAGTACTTC. Protein sequence: CASSFQGQGREQYF.

The chain links TRBV6-1 to TRBJ1-5, with 7 bases lining up with TRBD1. V lost 3 bases to trimming and J lost 4 bases; unmatched junction nucleotides: 6. The germline gives CDR1 MNHNS, CDR2 SASEGT. This CDR3 contains 15 residues. This CDR3 reads CASSDKDRVNQPQHF. The CDR3 region has the DNA TGTGCCAGCAGTGACAAAGACAGGGTAAATCAGCCCCAGCATTTT.

The chain recombines TRBV10-1 with TRBJ2-5, with D perhaps TRBD1 (6 bases). Germline V gene lookup returns CDR1 WNHNN and CDR2 SYGVQD (reference sequence). This CDR3 has 13 amino acids. The V end was cut by 3 bases, the J end by 4 bases, with 9 bases between. The CDR3 DNA follows: TGCGCCAGCAGTGATGGCAGGGGAGAGACCCAGTACTTC. Its translation is CASSDGRGETQYF.